This T cell receptor (beta chain) was sequenced during a study of T cell responses to AZD1222 COVID-19 vaccine. The data were produced by immunoSEQ multiplex PCR, yet TCRdb's version contains in-frame clones alone and is incomplete. The sample yields over 100,000 clones, about nine tenths seen once. Notes on the study in general: Just a handful of AZD1222 recipients were seropositive at baseline. The donor group comprised mostly white British people and more females; the analysis possibly underestimated clonal diversity.

The CDR3 runs to 13 residues. Trimming took off 4 bases at V and 6 bases at J, with 13 bases between the two ends. CDR1 is SGHRS, CDR2 YFSETQ, per germline. Analysis merged second doses at about 4 or about 12 weeks. Regarding this clone: Its antigen is unknown.

The source is an adult who received the AZD1222 COVID-19 vaccine. The V call is TRBV5-1, the J call TRBJ1-2; D is unresolved. Sequenced material: peripheral blood, taken 28 days after the second AZD1222 dose. CDR3 loop: CASSLTENHGYTF. The CDR3 nucleotides read TGCGCCAGCAGCCTAACAGAGAACCATGGCTACACCTTC.